The 20 T cell receptor beta chains below all came from one sample that was sequenced in a study of cytomegalovirus exposure and HLA in healthy donors. Primers included in the PCR were 60 Vbeta and 13 Jbeta primers. Sequenced by immunoSEQ multiplex PCR; TCRdb stores in-frame clones only, minus some. The sample lists approximately 130,000 clones, around 72% occurring once. The sample comprised PBMCs. The source is a human donor in good health.

This clone was seen once. The V and J genes are TRBV7-8 and TRBJ2-5; weak D call: TRBD1 (5 bases). V lost 1 base to trimming and J lost 2 bases, with 11 bases between them. CDR1 SGHVS and CDR2 FQNEAQ come from the germline V gene. The CDR3 is 15 residues long. The CDR3, as DNA: TGTGCCAGCAGCTTAGGACAGTTACCTCAAGAGACCCAGTACTTC. Protein sequence: CASSLGQLPQETQYF.

The chain couples TRBV7-9 to TRBJ2-7; no definite D call. V was trimmed by 1 base and J by 2 bases, leaving 3 bases between them. Germline V gene data show CDR1 as SEHNR and CDR2 as FQNEAQ (reference sequence). The CDR3 sequence is 12 residues long. The chain's CDR3 is CASSLVTYEQYF. Here the CDR3 DNA reads TGTGCCAGCAGCTTAGTCACCTACGAGCAGTACTTC.

This rearrangement joins TRBV25-1 to TRBJ1-2; D is possibly TRBD1 (6 bases). CDR1 and CDR2 (germline): MGHDK, SYGVNS. The CDR3 length is 13 residues. V lost 4 bases, J lost 6 bases, and 12 bases lay in between. Here the CDR3 DNA reads TGTGCCAGCAGTGGGGGGCACAGGCATGGCTACACCTTC. Amino acid sequence: CASSGGHRHGYTF.

The rearrangement links TRBV5-1 to TRBJ2-1; the match to TRBD2 covers 10 bases. The CDR3 consists of 14 residues. The ends lost 6 bases at V and 1 base at J; junction bases unmatched: 1. The germline gives CDR1 SGHRS, CDR2 YFSETQ. The CDR3 DNA sequence: TGCGCCAGCACTAGCGGGGGATCCTACAATGAGCAGTTCTTC. Protein sequence: CASTSGGSYNEQFF.

This clone showed up just once. At one of its ends the junction is not consistent with the germline gene, which may arise from a read error. The chain carries TRBV7-9 and TRBJ2-7, with 8 bases matching TRBD1. Germline values: CDR1 SEHNR, CDR2 FQNEAQ (reference sequence). The CDR3 contains 14 residues. CDR3 DNA: TGTTCCAGCAGCTCCGGACAGGGAAGCTACGAGCAGTACTTC. Translated: CSSSSGQGSYEQYF.

This chain connects TRBV2 to TRBJ1-2; D may be TRBD1 (6 bases). CDR1 SNHLY and CDR2 FYNNEI come from the germline V gene. Trimming pared 0 bases from V and 5 bases from J, leaving 10 bases between. CDR3 size: 14 residues. The CDR3 region is CASSEAGRGYGYTF. The CDR3 coding sequence is TGTGCCAGCAGTGAAGCCGGCAGGGGTTATGGCTACACCTTC.

This sequence joins TRBV27 and TRBJ2-1; TRBD2 matches 10 bases. Germline V gene data show CDR1 as MNHEY and CDR2 as SMNVEV (reference sequence). Germline trimming cut 5 bases from V and 2 bases from J; bases unmatched to any gene: 3. CDR3 size: 15 residues. CDR3 amino acids: CASSPGTSAYNEQFF. In nucleotides, the CDR3 is TGTGCCAGCAGTCCCGGGACTAGCGCCTACAATGAGCAGTTCTTC.

This clone was found a few times. The chain employs TRBV10-1 and TRBJ1-5; D is uncertain. The CDR3 length is 17 residues. CDR1 is WNHNN and CDR2 is SYGVQD in the germline V gene (reference sequence). V was pared by 0 bases and J by 0 bases, with 12 bases between. The CDR3 nucleotides are TGCGCCAGCAGTGAGTCGCAGAGAGAGGGTAGCAATCAGCCCCAGCATTTT. Its protein product is CASSESQREGSNQPQHF.

The chain couples TRBV6-6 to TRBJ2-7, with 9 bases identical to TRBD1. V lost 4 bases and J lost 5; bases outside the gene matches: 9. This CDR3 contains 15 residues. Germline CDR1 MNHNY, CDR2 SVGAGI (reference sequence). The CDR3 DNA reads TGTGCCAGCAGTTGGATTCCGGGACAGGGAGACGAGCAGTACTTC. It encodes CASSWIPGQGDEQYF.

The chain employs TRBV2 and TRBJ1-1, with 8 bases lining up with TRBD1. Germline V gene data show CDR1 as SNHLY and CDR2 as FYNNEI. CDR3 length: 15 amino acids. The V segment lost 2 bases and the J segment 2 bases; nucleotides outside the gene matches: 4. In DNA form, the CDR3 reads TGTGCCAGCAGTGAATGGGACAGGACTAACACTGAAGCTTTCTTT. The encoded protein is CASSEWDRTNTEAFF.

V and J are TRBV2 and TRBJ2-5, with 10 bases matching TRBD2. The DNA end favors TRBJ2-7, so the J call may be wrong. This CDR3 region has 16 residues. Germline CDR1 reads SNHLY; CDR2 reads FYNNEI. As DNA, the CDR3 is TGTGCCAGCAGTACCACTAGCGGGGAATCAGGCTACGAGCAGTACTTC. This gives the protein CASSTTSGESGYEQYF.

This clone was found a few times. This chain links TRBV30 with TRBJ2-2; no definite D call. CDR1 GTSNPN and CDR2 SVGIG come from the germline V gene (reference sequence). V lost 0 bases and J 6 bases, leaving 17 bases between the germline ends. This CDR3 spans 16 amino acids. CDR3 nucleotides: TGTGCCTGGAGTGTACACCGAGTTTTTGAGGCCGGGGAGCTGTTTTTT. This codes for CAWSVHRVFEAGELFF.

The chain joins TRBV28 to TRBJ2-1; 8 nucleotides align to TRBD2. V shed 2 bases and J 7 bases; nucleotides not matched to a gene: 10. The CDR3 length is 16 residues. Germline V CDR1 and CDR2: MDHEN, SYDVKM. CDR3 protein: CASSLGSSGSYNEQFF. CDR3 in DNA: TGTGCCAGCAGTTTAGGTTCGAGCGGGAGTTATAATGAGCAGTTCTTC.

The rearrangement uses TRBV28 and TRBJ2-3, with TRBD2 matching over 7 bases. Germline loops: CDR1 MDHEN, CDR2 SYDVKM. The CDR3 totals 15 residues. The V segment lost 7 bases and the J segment 0 bases; nucleotides outside the gene matches: 7. In DNA, the CDR3 is TGTGCCAGCACCATTGCGGGGGTAAGCACAGATACGCAGTATTTT. Amino acids: CASTIAGVSTDTQYF.

The chain uses TRBV7-2 and TRBJ1-2; tentatively, D is TRBD1 (5 bases). Germline CDR1 SGHTA, CDR2 FQGNSA. Trimming removed 5 bases from V and 0 bases from J, with 13 bases in between. This CDR3 is built from 15 residues. This chain's CDR3 is CASSPARAPNYGYTF. CDR3 nucleotide sequence: TGTGCCAGCAGCCCCGCCAGGGCTCCTAACTATGGCTACACCTTC.

With regard to this clone: This sample also contains other DNA sequences that code for the same CDR3. This chain links TRBV6-6 with TRBJ1-5; D call uncertain. This CDR3 comprises 12 residues. Trimming stripped 3 bases from V and 7 bases from J, with 7 bases between. Germline loops: CDR1 MNHNY, CDR2 SVGAGI (reference sequence). The CDR3 protein is CASSYSGQPQHF. CDR3 in DNA: TGTGCCAGCAGTTATTCAGGACAGCCCCAGCATTTT.

This clone occurred once. The V gene is TRBV10-3, the J gene TRBJ2-7, with 14 bases fitting TRBD2. The J segment lost 3 bases and the V segment lost 5 bases, leaving 12 bases of the junction unmatched. There are 18 residues in the CDR3. Germline V gene data show CDR1 as ENHRY and CDR2 as SYGVKD. The DNA for the CDR3 is TGTGCCATCAGTCCGGGACTAGCGGGGGTCCCTAACCTCTACGAGCAGTACTTC. It codes for CAISPGLAGVPNLYEQYF.

The genes are TRBV6-5 and TRBJ1-5; the match to TRBD1 covers 9 bases. The J segment lost 6 bases and the V segment lost 7 bases, leaving 7 bases of the junction unmatched. In germline, CDR1 is MNHEY, CDR2 SVGAGI. The CDR3 totals 14 residues. CDR3 sequence: CASTPGQGLQPQHF. In DNA, the CDR3 is TGTGCCAGCACCCCGGGACAGGGCCTTCAGCCCCAGCATTTT.

The V and J genes are TRBV30 and TRBJ2-5; a possible D gene is TRBD1 (5 bases). V lost 3 bases and J 10 bases, leaving 18 bases between the germline ends. The CDR3 sequence is 13 residues long. Germline CDR1 reads GTSNPN; CDR2 reads SVGIG (reference sequence). The CDR3 protein is CAWSAQIQGFQYF. CDR3 DNA: TGTGCCTGGAGCGCACAAATTCAGGGTTTCCAGTACTTC.

This clone has just one count. The junction does not match germline at one end; this may be a read error. The chain is built from TRBV27 and TRBJ2-7; 8 bases map to TRBD1. This CDR3 contains 13 residues. Germline V gives CDR1 MNHEY, CDR2 SMNVEV (reference sequence). The CDR3 sequence: CVSSFGQGYEQYF. The CDR3 region has the DNA TGTGTCAGCAGTTTCGGACAGGGCTACGAGCAGTACTTC.